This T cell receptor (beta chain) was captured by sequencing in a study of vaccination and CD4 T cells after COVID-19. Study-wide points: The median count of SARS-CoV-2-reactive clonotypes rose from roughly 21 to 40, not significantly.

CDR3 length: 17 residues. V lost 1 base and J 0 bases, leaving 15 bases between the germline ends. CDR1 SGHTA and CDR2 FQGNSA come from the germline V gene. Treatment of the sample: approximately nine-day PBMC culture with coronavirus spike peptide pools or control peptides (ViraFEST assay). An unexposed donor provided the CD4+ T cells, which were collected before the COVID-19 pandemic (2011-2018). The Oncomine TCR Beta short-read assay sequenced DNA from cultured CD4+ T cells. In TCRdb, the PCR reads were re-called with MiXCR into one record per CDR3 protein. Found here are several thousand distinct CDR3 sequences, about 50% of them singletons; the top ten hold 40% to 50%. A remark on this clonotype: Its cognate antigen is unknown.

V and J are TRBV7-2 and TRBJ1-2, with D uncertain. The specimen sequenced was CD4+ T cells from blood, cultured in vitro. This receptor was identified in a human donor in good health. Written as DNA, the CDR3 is TGTGCCAGCAGCTTAGAGAAGGGCAGGAGCTCTAACTATGGCTACACCTTC. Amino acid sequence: CASSLEKGRSSNYGYTF.